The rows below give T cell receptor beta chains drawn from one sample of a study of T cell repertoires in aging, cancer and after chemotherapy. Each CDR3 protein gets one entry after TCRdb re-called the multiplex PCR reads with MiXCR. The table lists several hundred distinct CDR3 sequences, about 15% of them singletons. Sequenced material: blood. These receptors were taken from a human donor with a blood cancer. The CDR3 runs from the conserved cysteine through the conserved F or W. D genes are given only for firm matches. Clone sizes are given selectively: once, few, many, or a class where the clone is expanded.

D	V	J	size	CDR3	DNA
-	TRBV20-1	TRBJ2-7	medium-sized	CSAPSGPLSYEQYF	TGCAGTGCTCCGTCCGGGCCACTTTCCTACGAGCAGTACTTC
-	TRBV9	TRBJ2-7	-	CASSPTPSSYEQYF	TGTGCCAGCAGCCCTACCCCGAGCTCCTACGAGCAGTACTTC
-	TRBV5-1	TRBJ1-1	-	CASSLGGWSTEAFF	TGCGCCAGCAGCTTGGGTGGGTGGAGCACTGAAGCTTTCTTT
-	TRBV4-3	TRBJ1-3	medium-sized	CASSQVGAGGNTIYF	TGCGCCAGCAGCCAAGTCGGGGCAGGCGGAAACACCATATATTTT
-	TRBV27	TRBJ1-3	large	CASSLRGQSGNTIYF	TGTGCCAGCAGTTTACGGGGCCAGTCAGGAAACACCATATATTTT
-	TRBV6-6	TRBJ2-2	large	CASSTLIRAAGELFF	TGTGCCAGCAGCACCCTGATCAGGGCGGCCGGGGAGCTGTTTTTT
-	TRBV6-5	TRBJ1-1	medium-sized	CASSYSGRADTEAFF	TGTGCCAGCAGTTACTCCGGGAGAGCGGACACTGAAGCTTTCTTT
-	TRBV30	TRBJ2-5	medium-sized	CAWNRAGETQYF	TGTGCCTGGAACAGGGCCGGGGAGACCCAGTACTTC
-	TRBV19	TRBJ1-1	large	CATLNEQGTEAFF	TGTGCCACCCTGAACGAGCAGGGCACTGAAGCTTTCTTT
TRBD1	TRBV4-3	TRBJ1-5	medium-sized	CASSQGTGNQPQHF	TGCGCCAGCAGCCAGGGGACAGGCAATCAGCCCCAGCATTTT
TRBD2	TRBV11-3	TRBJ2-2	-	CASSLGTSGGQENTGELFF	TGTGCCAGCAGCTTAGGGACTAGCGGGGGCCAGGAAAACACCGGGGAGCTGTTTTTT
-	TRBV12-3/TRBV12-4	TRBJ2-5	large	CASSPWIGRETQYF	TGTGCCAGCAGTCCCTGGATAGGGAGGGAGACCCAGTACTTC
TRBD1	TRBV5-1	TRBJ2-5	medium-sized	CASSPSGQVDGSETQYF	TGCGCCAGCAGCCCCTCGGGACAGGTCGACGGGTCGGAGACCCAGTACTTC
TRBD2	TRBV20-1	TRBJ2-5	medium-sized	CSARDLERGGLETQYF	TGCAGTGCTAGAGATCTCGAGCGGGGGGGCTTAGAGACCCAGTACTTC
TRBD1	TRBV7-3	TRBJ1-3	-	CASSQGGAGNTIYF	TGTGCCAGCAGCCAAGGGGGCGCCGGAAACACCATATATTTT
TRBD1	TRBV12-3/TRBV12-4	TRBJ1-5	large	CASRSGQVNQPQHF	TGTGCCAGCAGGTCGGGACAGGTCAATCAGCCCCAGCATTTT
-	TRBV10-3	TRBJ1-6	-	CASSWERVKSPLHF	TGTGCCAGCAGTTGGGAAAGGGTAAAATCACCCCTCCACTTT
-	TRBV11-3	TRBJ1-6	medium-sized	CASSLSKRGGYNSPLHF	TGTGCCAGCAGCTTATCGAAAAGGGGAGGCTATAATTCACCCCTCCACTTT
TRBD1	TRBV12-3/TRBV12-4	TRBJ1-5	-	CASRGGQVNQPQHF	TGTGCCAGCAGGGGGGGACAGGTCAATCAGCCCCAGCATTTT
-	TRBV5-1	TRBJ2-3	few	CASTTEGYTDTQYF	TGCGCCAGCACCACGGAGGGGTACACAGATACGCAGTATTTT
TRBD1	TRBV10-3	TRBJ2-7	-	CAIAEGQGAAYEQYF	TGTGCCATCGCGGAGGGACAGGGGGCGGCCTACGAGCAGTACTTC
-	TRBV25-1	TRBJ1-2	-	CASSDTGAYGYTF	TGTGCCAGCAGTGACACGGGGGCCTATGGCTACACCTTC
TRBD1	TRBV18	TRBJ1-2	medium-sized	CASSPGTGGNGYTF	TGTGCCAGCTCACCTGGGACAGGGGGGAATGGCTACACCTTC
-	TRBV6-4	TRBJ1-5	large	CASSEWGGGQPQHF	TGTGCCAGCAGTGAGTGGGGGGGCGGTCAGCCCCAGCATTTT
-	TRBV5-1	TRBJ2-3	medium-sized	CASRDTSSDTQYF	TGCGCCAGCAGAGACACTAGTTCAGATACGCAGTATTTT
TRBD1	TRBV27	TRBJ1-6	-	CASSLSRTGGSPLHF	TGTGCCAGCAGTTTATCGAGGACAGGGGGTTCACCCCTCCACTTT
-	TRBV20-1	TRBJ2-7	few	CSARNFLAGATYEQYF	TGCAGTGCTAGGAACTTCTTGGCGGGGGCCACCTACGAGCAGTACTTC
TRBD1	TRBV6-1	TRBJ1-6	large	CASRELTGRNSPLHF	TGTGCCTCGCGGGAGCTGACAGGGAGAAATTCACCCCTCCACTTT
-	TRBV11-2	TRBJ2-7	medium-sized	CASSPRREGEQYF	TGTGCCAGCAGCCCCCGGCGGGAAGGCGAGCAGTACTTC
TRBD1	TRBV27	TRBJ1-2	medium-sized	CASSLSRTGGLVNYGYTF	TGTGCCAGCAGTTTATCGAGGACAGGGGGCTTGGTTAACTATGGCTACACCTTC
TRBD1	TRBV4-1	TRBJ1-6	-	CASSQFWGQVNNSPLHF	TGCGCCAGCAGCCAATTCTGGGGACAGGTGAATAATTCACCCCTCCACTTT
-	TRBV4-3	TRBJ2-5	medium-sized	CASSQDPTAFASAKQETQYF	TGCGCCAGCAGCCAAGATCCCACAGCTTTCGCTAGCGCGAAACAAGAGACCCAGTACTTC
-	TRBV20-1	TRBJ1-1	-	CSAPSSKKSEAFF	TGCAGTGCTCCCTCCTCGAAAAAGAGTGAAGCTTTCTTT